This is a list of T cell receptor beta chains from one sample in a study of T cell responses to AZD1222 COVID-19 vaccine. Sequencing used immunoSEQ multiplex PCR; TCRdb keeps in-frame clones, though not all of them. The data contain tens of thousands of clones, 90% of them singletons. The input for sequencing was peripheral blood, taken 28 days after the second AZD1222 dose. The receptors stem from an adult who received the AZD1222 COVID-19 vaccine. Both conserved end residues are part of each CDR3. A D gene is named only where the DNA matches it firmly. Size is omitted from some rows. Given values are once, few, many or a class for expanded clones.

d_call: -
j_call: TRBJ1-1
clone_size: -
v_call: TRBV5-1
cdr3_aa: CASSRGMNTEAFF
cdr3_nt: TGCGCCAGCAGCAGGGGCATGAACACTGAAGCTTTCTTT

d_call: -
j_call: TRBJ1-6
clone_size: -
v_call: TRBV10-3
cdr3_aa: CAISELRATWSSPLHF
cdr3_nt: TGTGCCATCAGTGAGCTGCGGGCAACCTGGAGTTCACCCCTCCACTTT

d_call: -
j_call: TRBJ2-7
clone_size: few
v_call: TRBV11-3
cdr3_aa: CASSSYSVPLEQYF
cdr3_nt: TGTGCCAGCAGCTCCTACTCGGTTCCCCTCGAGCAGTACTTC

d_call: -
j_call: TRBJ1-6
clone_size: -
v_call: TRBV6-5
cdr3_aa: CASRTQGGRSPLHF
cdr3_nt: TGTGCCAGCAGAACACAGGGTGGTAGATCACCCCTCCACTTT

d_call: -
j_call: TRBJ1-6
clone_size: -
v_call: TRBV5-1
cdr3_aa: CASSLAMGGFNSPLHF
cdr3_nt: TGCGCCAGCAGCTTGGCCATGGGGGGGTTTAATTCACCCCTCCACTTT

d_call: -
j_call: TRBJ1-1
clone_size: -
v_call: TRBV5-1
cdr3_aa: CASSLSGVATEAFF
cdr3_nt: TGCGCCAGCAGCTTGAGTGGGGTGGCCACTGAAGCTTTCTTT

d_call: TRBD2
j_call: TRBJ2-7
clone_size: -
v_call: TRBV7-2
cdr3_aa: CASSSTGTNYYEQYF
cdr3_nt: TGTGCCAGCAGCTCAACCGGGACTAACTACTACGAGCAGTACTTC

d_call: -
j_call: TRBJ1-1
clone_size: -
v_call: TRBV5-4
cdr3_aa: CASSLNSGWDTEAFF
cdr3_nt: TGTGCCAGCAGCTTGAATTCAGGGTGGGACACTGAAGCTTTCTTT

d_call: -
j_call: TRBJ2-7
clone_size: once
v_call: TRBV30
cdr3_aa: CAWISAAGSYEQYF
cdr3_nt: TGTGCCTGGATATCCGCGGCAGGGTCTTACGAGCAGTACTTC

d_call: -
j_call: TRBJ2-2
clone_size: few
v_call: TRBV9
cdr3_aa: CASSLTGTGELFF
cdr3_nt: TGTGCCAGCAGCCTTACAGGTACCGGGGAGCTGTTTTTT

d_call: -
j_call: TRBJ1-2
clone_size: -
v_call: TRBV9
cdr3_aa: CASSVEERGHYGYTF
cdr3_nt: TGTGCCAGCAGCGTAGAGGAAAGGGGTCACTATGGCTACACCTTC

d_call: TRBD1
j_call: TRBJ1-1
clone_size: -
v_call: TRBV30
cdr3_aa: CACGQGQMNTEAFF
cdr3_nt: TGTGCCTGTGGGCAGGGACAGATGAACACTGAAGCTTTCTTT

d_call: -
j_call: TRBJ1-1
clone_size: -
v_call: TRBV27
cdr3_aa: CASSLGARTIPEAFF
cdr3_nt: TGTGCCAGCAGTTTAGGGGCGCGCACTATTCCTGAAGCTTTCTTT

d_call: -
j_call: TRBJ1-1
clone_size: -
v_call: TRBV2
cdr3_aa: CASRGGGSEAFF
cdr3_nt: TGTGCCAGCAGGGGCGGGGGATCAGAAGCTTTCTTT

d_call: TRBD1
j_call: TRBJ1-2
clone_size: -
v_call: TRBV28
cdr3_aa: CASSFNPPQGGGDYGYTF
cdr3_nt: TGTGCCAGCAGTTTCAATCCCCCCCAGGGGGGAGGGGACTATGGCTACACCTTC

d_call: -
j_call: TRBJ1-2
clone_size: few
v_call: TRBV19
cdr3_aa: CASSGQGFSYGYTF
cdr3_nt: TGTGCCAGTAGTGGGCAGGGCTTCAGCTATGGCTACACCTTC

d_call: -
j_call: TRBJ2-5
clone_size: -
v_call: TRBV6-5
cdr3_aa: CASRKGHPQETQYF
cdr3_nt: TGTGCCAGCAGAAAGGGACATCCCCAAGAGACCCAGTACTTC

d_call: TRBD2
j_call: TRBJ2-5
clone_size: -
v_call: TRBV4-2
cdr3_aa: CASSQAPSGQETQYF
cdr3_nt: TGTGCCAGCAGCCAAGCTCCTAGCGGCCAAGAGACCCAGTACTTC

d_call: -
j_call: TRBJ2-7
clone_size: -
v_call: TRBV11-3
cdr3_aa: CASSLGRGTYEQYF
cdr3_nt: TGTGCCAGCAGCTTAGGCAGGGGAACCTACGAGCAGTACTTC

d_call: -
j_call: TRBJ1-1
clone_size: -
v_call: TRBV10-3
cdr3_aa: CAISEGQENEAFF
cdr3_nt: TGTGCCATCAGTGAGGGGCAGGAGAATGAAGCTTTCTTT

d_call: -
j_call: TRBJ1-2
clone_size: -
v_call: TRBV29-1
cdr3_aa: CSVEDKNYYGYTF
cdr3_nt: TGCAGCGTTGAAGATAAGAATTACTATGGCTACACCTTC

d_call: TRBD1
j_call: TRBJ2-2
clone_size: -
v_call: TRBV7-3
cdr3_aa: CASSPPSGGAGTGELFF
cdr3_nt: TGTGCCAGCAGCCCTCCCTCAGGGGGCGCGGGCACCGGGGAGCTGTTTTTT